This is a list of T cell receptor beta chains from one sample in a study of T cells in Graves' hyperthyroidism and ophthalmopathy. MiXCR was run by TCRdb on the multiplex PCR reads, yielding one entry per CDR3 protein. The top ten clones hold about 11% of a sample with roughly 520,000 distinct CDR3 sequences, roughly 25% of them seen once. Sequenced: blood. These receptors were obtained from a woman in her twenties or thirties with Graves' ophthalmopathy. Each CDR3 is given with its conserved first and last residue. The D gene is left open where the match is weak. A clone size is listed for some rows: how often the clone was seen (once, few, many), or a class if it is expanded.

j_call v_call clone_size d_call cdr3_nt cdr3_aa
TRBJ1-1 TRBV28 many - TGTGCCAGCATCTTGACGGCAAACACTGAAGCTTTCTTT CASILTANTEAFF
TRBJ2-7 TRBV12-3/TRBV12-4 - TRBD2 TGTGCCAGCAGGATAGCGGGGGGAACCTACGAGCAGTACTTC CASRIAGGTYEQYF
TRBJ2-2 TRBV10-1 few - TGCGCCAGCAGTGGATCGGCGGGGTTGAACACCGGGGAGCTGTTTTTT CASSGSAGLNTGELFF
TRBJ2-7 TRBV20-1 - - TGCAGTGCTATTCGTAGCTCCTACGAGCAGTACTTC CSAIRSSYEQYF
TRBJ2-7 TRBV6-1 - - TGTGCCACTCGGTCAGGGACCTCCTACGAGCAGTACTTC CATRSGTSYEQYF
TRBJ1-5 TRBV27 - - TGTGCCAGCAGTTTATTTTATCGGGGGCTCGGTCAGCCCCAGCATTTT CASSLFYRGLGQPQHF
TRBJ2-7 TRBV28 few TRBD1 TGTGCCACTCGGGACAGGAGCTCCTACGAGCAGTACTTC CATRDRSSYEQYF
TRBJ2-5 TRBV27 many TRBD1 TGTGCCAGTTCGGACAGGGGGCAGGATGAGACCCAGTACTTC CASSDRGQDETQYF
TRBJ2-7 TRBV20-1 many - TGCAGTGCTAGGGGGGGCGGCTACGAGCAGTACTTC CSARGGGYEQYF
TRBJ1-1 TRBV4-3 many TRBD1 TGCGCCAGCAGCCAAGATCGCAGGGGGGAAACGGCTGAAGCTTTCTTT CASSQDRRGETAEAFF
TRBJ1-1 TRBV2 once - TGTGCCAGCAGTGGGGAAGGGTGGAGCACTGAAGCTTTCTTT CASSGEGWSTEAFF
TRBJ2-7 TRBV12-3/TRBV12-4 - - TGTGCCAGCAGTGTGAGGGGGTCCCTCTCCTACGAGCAGTACTTC CASSVRGSLSYEQYF
TRBJ2-2 TRBV30 many - TGTGCCTGGAGCAGGGGATTAGCCGGGGAGCTGTTTTTT CAWSRGLAGELFF
TRBJ1-2 TRBV2 many - TGTGCCAGCAGTGACGGCCTAAACTATGGCTACACCTTC CASSDGLNYGYTF
TRBJ1-3 TRBV11-2 - TRBD1 TGTGCCAGCAGCTTAATCCCGGCAGGGGGCTCCGGTGGAAACACCATATATTTT CASSLIPAGGSGGNTIYF
TRBJ2-3 TRBV12-3/TRBV12-4 many - TGTGCCAGCAGCTACCCGGGACTCGCGGATACGCAGTATTTT CASSYPGLADTQYF
TRBJ1-2 TRBV12-3/TRBV12-4 many TRBD1 TGTGCCAGCAGTCATACCTACGGGACAGGGCTTCGGTATGGCTACACCTTC CASSHTYGTGLRYGYTF
TRBJ2-7 TRBV28 many TRBD2 TGTGCCAGCAGCGCAGGACTAGCGGGAGGGCCGCCCTACGAGCAGTACTTC CASSAGLAGGPPYEQYF
TRBJ2-7 TRBV20-1 many TRBD1 TGCAGTGCTATTGACAGGGGAGACTACGAGCAGTACTTC CSAIDRGDYEQYF
TRBJ1-6 TRBV27 - - TGTGCCAGCAGTTCCTCGGGGGAGGGCGGTTCACCCCTCCACTTT CASSSSGEGGSPLHF
TRBJ1-5 TRBV6-2/TRBV6-3 many - TGTGCCAGCAGTTACTCGAACATTCAGCCCCAGCATTTT CASSYSNIQPQHF
TRBJ2-7 TRBV28 few - TGTGCCAGCAGCCCTTTCGGAGAGCAGTACTTC CASSPFGEQYF
TRBJ2-7 TRBV18 few TRBD2 TGTGCCAGCTCACCGCCCAGCGGGGGCTCCTACGAGCAGTACTTC CASSPPSGGSYEQYF
TRBJ2-7 TRBV4-1 many TRBD2 TGCGCCAGCAGCCAAGAACCTAGCGGGACGTGGGAGCAGTACTTC CASSQEPSGTWEQYF
TRBJ1-6 TRBV7-9 many TRBD1 TGTGCCAGCAGCTTGCGGACAGGGGTAGACTCACCCCTCCACTTT CASSLRTGVDSPLHF
TRBJ1-3 TRBV7-9 - - TGTGCCGGCAGCTTAGAGGCGGCTGGAAACACCATATATTTT CAGSLEAAGNTIYF
TRBJ2-5 TRBV6-5 many - TGTGCCAGCAGTTGGGAGGTCGTCTCGACCCAGTACTTC CASSWEVVSTQYF
TRBJ2-7 TRBV29-1 - TRBD1 TGCAGCGTTGTGGGGACAGGGTCCTACGAGCAGTACTTC CSVVGTGSYEQYF
TRBJ2-7 TRBV11-2 many - TGTGCCAGCAGCCTACCCGGGACGGGCTCCTACGAGCAGTACTTC CASSLPGTGSYEQYF
TRBJ2-7 TRBV12-3/TRBV12-4 many TRBD1 TGTGCCAGCAGTCCCGGGACAGGGCGATTCTCCTACGAGCAGTACTTC CASSPGTGRFSYEQYF
TRBJ2-7 TRBV10-3 many - TGTGCCATCAGAGGACACATCCAGTCCTACGAGCAGTACTTC CAIRGHIQSYEQYF
TRBJ2-7 TRBV2 - - TGTGCCAGCATCGGACAGTATTACGAGCAGCACTTC CASIGQYYEQHF
TRBJ1-1 TRBV5-1 - TRBD1 TGCGCCAGCAGCTCCCTACAGGGGGGGCTGAACACTGAAGCTTTCTTT CASSSLQGGLNTEAFF
TRBJ1-1 TRBV6-4 - TRBD1 TGTGCCAGCAGTGACGGGACAGATGGGGGTGAAGCTTTCTTT CASSDGTDGGEAFF
TRBJ2-7 TRBV12-3/TRBV12-4 few TRBD2 TGTGCCAGCAGTTTGGGGGGACTAGGCGAGCAGTACTTC CASSLGGLGEQYF
TRBJ1-6 TRBV9 many - TGTGCCAGCAGCGTAGGGAGCAAAGGGAATTCACCCCTCCACTTT CASSVGSKGNSPLHF
TRBJ1-5 TRBV6-1 - TRBD1 TGTGCCAGCAGCACCGAGGGGGCCCCAGCCCAGCATTTT CASSTEGAPAQHF
TRBJ2-5 TRBV2 once - TGTGCCAGCGCATCTTGGTGGGGGTCGGGAGAGACCCAGTACTTC CASASWWGSGETQYF
TRBJ1-1 TRBV19 many - TGTGCCAGTAAAAGACAGAGAAACACTGAAGCTTTCTTT CASKRQRNTEAFF
TRBJ1-2 TRBV24-1 many TRBD1 TGTGCCACTTCAGACCCCGGCAGGGGGTTAGGTGGCTACACCTTC CATSDPGRGLGGYTF
TRBJ1-6 TRBV6-1 - TRBD1 TGTGCCAGCGGCCAGGACAGGGGGAATTCACCCCTCCACTTT CASGQDRGNSPLHF
TRBJ2-6 TRBV6-2/TRBV6-3 many - TGTGCCAGCAGGCGGGCCAACGTCCTGACTTTC CASRRANVLTF
TRBJ1-1 TRBV3-1 many - TGTGCCAGCAGCCAAGGATTGGGGCCCGATATAACTGAAGCTTTCTTT CASSQGLGPDITEAFF
TRBJ2-7 TRBV6-5 - - TGTGCCAGCAGTTACTCACAGGCCACCTCCTACGAGCAGTACTTC CASSYSQATSYEQYF
TRBJ2-2 TRBV27 many - TGTGCCAGCAGTTTATCGCCGGGGAGGACGAACACCGGGGAGCTGTTTTTT CASSLSPGRTNTGELFF
TRBJ1-1 TRBV6-5 - - TGTGCCAGCAGTTATGAAATCCGGGGTGGCACTGAAGCTTTCTTT CASSYEIRGGTEAFF
TRBJ2-7 TRBV30 - TRBD1 TGTGCCTGGACCCCCGACAGGGGTGGAGAGCAGTACTTC CAWTPDRGGEQYF
TRBJ1-2 TRBV28 many - TGTGCCAGCCCTGACCGGTATGGCTACACCTTC CASPDRYGYTF
TRBJ2-7 TRBV6-5 - - TGTGCCAGCAGTTACTTGAGGCAGGGAAGCTACGAGCAGTACTTC CASSYLRQGSYEQYF
TRBJ2-4 TRBV6-1 - TRBD2 TGTGCCAGCAGTGAATGGCTAGCGGGGCCCTCTGGGAACATTCAGTACTTC CASSEWLAGPSGNIQYF